This T cell receptor beta chain was captured by sequencing in a study of blood T cells in healthy people across ages. Points from the study as a whole: Both naive CD4+ cell counts and diversity were greater in long-lived donors than in aged donors. Observed TCR beta diversity per million T cells went down as age went up. This fall followed a roughly linear course with age.

Germline V gene data show CDR1 as SQVTM and CDR2 as ANQGSEA. J gave up 5 bases and V 1 base, and 6 bases lay outside the gene matches. The CDR3 is made up of 14 amino acids. Regarding this clonotype: Its antigen remains unknown.

The authors ran a second PCR of 7 to 11 cycles using a sample-barcoded 5' primer and a J-beta primer mix. A template-switch adaptor with 12 random nucleotides tagged each cDNA molecule. All samples gave at least 3 million CDR3-containing paired-end reads. Each CDR3 protein gets one entry after TCRdb re-called the 5' RACE reads with MiXCR. Here the sample spans about 570,000 distinct CDR3 sequences, 27% being singletons. This chain uses TRBV29-1 with TRBJ1-1; TRBD1 matches at 8 bases. The TCR was taken from a woman in her seventies in good health. The sample taken for sequencing was blood. The CDR3 here is CSVEVQGADTEAFF. The DNA for the CDR3 is TGCAGCGTTGAAGTTCAGGGGGCGGATACTGAAGCTTTCTTT.